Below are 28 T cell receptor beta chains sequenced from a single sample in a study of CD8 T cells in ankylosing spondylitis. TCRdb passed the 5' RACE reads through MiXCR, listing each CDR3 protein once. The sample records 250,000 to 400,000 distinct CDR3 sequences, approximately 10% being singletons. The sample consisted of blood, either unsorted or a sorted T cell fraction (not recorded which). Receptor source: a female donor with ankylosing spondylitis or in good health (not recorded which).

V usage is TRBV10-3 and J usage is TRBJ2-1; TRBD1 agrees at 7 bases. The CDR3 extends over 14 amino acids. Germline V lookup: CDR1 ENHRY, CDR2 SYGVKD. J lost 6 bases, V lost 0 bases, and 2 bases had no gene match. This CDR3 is CAISESGGGNEQFF. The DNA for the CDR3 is TGTGCCATCAGTGAGTCAGGGGGCGGCAATGAGCAGTTCTTC.

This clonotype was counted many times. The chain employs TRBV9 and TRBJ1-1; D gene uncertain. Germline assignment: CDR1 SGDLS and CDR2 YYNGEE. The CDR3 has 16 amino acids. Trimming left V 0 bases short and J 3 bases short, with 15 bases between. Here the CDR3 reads CASSVDDLKLDTEAFF. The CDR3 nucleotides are TGTGCCAGCAGCGTAGACGACCTTAAGCTGGACACTGAAGCTTTCTTT.

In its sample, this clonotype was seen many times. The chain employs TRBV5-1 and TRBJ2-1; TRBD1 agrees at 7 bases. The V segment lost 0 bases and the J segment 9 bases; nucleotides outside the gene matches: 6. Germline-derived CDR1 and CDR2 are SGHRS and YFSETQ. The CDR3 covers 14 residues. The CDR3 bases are TGCGCCAGCAGCTTGGACAGGGGTAACGGTGAGCAGTTCTTC. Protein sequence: CASSLDRGNGEQFF. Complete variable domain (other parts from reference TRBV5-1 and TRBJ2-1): KAGVTQTPRYLIKTRGQQVTLSCSPISGHRSVSWYQQTPGQGLQFLFEYFSETQRNKGNFPGRFSGRQFSNSRSEMNVSTLELGDSALYLCASSLDRGNGEQFFGPGTRLTVL.

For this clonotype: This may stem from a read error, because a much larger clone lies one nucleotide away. The CDR3: CCARLTGTGVGYNEQFF. CDR3 DNA sequence: TGCTGTGCTAGACTTACCGGGACAGGGGTGGGTTACAATGAGCAGTTCTTC. The genes are TRBV20-1 and TRBJ2-1, with TRBD1 identical over 10 bases. The CDR3 has 17 residues. Germline V CDR1 and CDR2: DFQATT, SNEGSKA (reference sequence).

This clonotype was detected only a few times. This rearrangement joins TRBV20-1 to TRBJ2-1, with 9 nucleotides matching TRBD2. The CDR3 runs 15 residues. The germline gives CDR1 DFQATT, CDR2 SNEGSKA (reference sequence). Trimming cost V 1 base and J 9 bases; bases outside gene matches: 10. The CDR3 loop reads CSARATGTSRREQFF. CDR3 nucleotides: TGCAGTGCTAGAGCTACCGGGACTAGCCGTCGTGAGCAGTTCTTC.

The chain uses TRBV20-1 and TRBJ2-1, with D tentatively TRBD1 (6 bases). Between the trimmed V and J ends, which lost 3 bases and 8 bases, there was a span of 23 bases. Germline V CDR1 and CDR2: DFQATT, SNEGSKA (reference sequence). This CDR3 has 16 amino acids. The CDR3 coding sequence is TGCAGTGCTAGCCTGATAGACAAGGGGGTGGTGGATGAGCAGTTCTTC. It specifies CSASLIDKGVVDEQFF.

This CDR3 reads CASLAGSQPQHF. In nucleotides, the CDR3 is TGTGCCAGCCTGGCGGGGTCTCAGCCCCAGCATTTT. This chain connects TRBV28 to TRBJ1-5; D unresolved. Per germline, CDR1 MDHEN and CDR2 SYDVKM. V was cut by 8 bases and J by 6 bases, with 11 bases left in between. This CDR3 spans 12 amino acids. The entire variable domain, with the rest obtained from reference TRBV28 and TRBJ1-5, is as follows: DVKVTQSSRYLVKRTGEKVFLECVQDMDHENMFWYRQDPGLGLRLIYFSYDVKMKEKGDIPEGYSVSREKKERFSLILESASTNQTSMYLCASLAGSQPQHFGDGTRLSIL.

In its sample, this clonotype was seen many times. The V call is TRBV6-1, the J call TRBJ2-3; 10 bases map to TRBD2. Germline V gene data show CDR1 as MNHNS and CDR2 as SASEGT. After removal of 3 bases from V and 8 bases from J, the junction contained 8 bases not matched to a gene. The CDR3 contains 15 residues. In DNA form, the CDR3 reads TGTGCCAGCAGTGACGAGAGCGGGGGGGCTGGTACGCAGTATTTT. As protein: CASSDESGGAGTQYF.

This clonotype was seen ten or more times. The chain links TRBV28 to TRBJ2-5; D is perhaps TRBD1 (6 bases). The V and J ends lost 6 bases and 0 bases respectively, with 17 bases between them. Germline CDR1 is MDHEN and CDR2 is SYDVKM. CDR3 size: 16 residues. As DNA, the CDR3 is TGTGCCAGCAGACAGCTGGGGGCTGAGTACCAAGAGACCCAGTACTTC. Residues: CASRQLGAEYQETQYF. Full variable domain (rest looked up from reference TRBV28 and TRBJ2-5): DVKVTQSSRYLVKRTGEKVFLECVQDMDHENMFWYRQDPGLGLRLIYFSYDVKMKEKGDIPEGYSVSREKKERFSLILESASTNQTSMYLCASRQLGAEYQETQYFGPGTRLLVL.

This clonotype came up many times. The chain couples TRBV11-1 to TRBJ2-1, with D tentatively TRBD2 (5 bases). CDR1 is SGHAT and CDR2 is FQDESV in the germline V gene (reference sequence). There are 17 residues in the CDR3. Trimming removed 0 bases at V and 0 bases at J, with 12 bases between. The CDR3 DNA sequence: TGTGCCAGCAGCTTAGCGCGCTTGCGGGTCTCCTACAATGAGCAGTTCTTC. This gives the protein CASSLARLRVSYNEQFF.

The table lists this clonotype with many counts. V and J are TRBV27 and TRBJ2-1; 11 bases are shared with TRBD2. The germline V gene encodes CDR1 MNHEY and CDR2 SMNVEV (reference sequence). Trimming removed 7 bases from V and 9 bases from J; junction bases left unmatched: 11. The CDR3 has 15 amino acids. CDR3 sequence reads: CASIQLAGEWGEQFF. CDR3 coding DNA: TGTGCCAGCATCCAACTAGCGGGAGAATGGGGTGAGCAGTTCTTC.

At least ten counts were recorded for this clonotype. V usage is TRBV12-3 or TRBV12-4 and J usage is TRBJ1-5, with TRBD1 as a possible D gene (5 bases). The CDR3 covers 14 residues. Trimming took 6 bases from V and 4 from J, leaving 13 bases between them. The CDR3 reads CASRQDNPNQPQHF. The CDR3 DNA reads TGTGCCAGCAGACAGGACAATCCTAATCAGCCCCAGCATTTT.

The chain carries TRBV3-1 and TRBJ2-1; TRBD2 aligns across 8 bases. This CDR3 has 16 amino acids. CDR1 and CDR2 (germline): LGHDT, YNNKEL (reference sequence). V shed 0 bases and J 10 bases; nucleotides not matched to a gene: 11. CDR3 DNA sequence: TGTGCCAGCAGCCAAGAATCCCTAGCGGGCTCCAACGAGCAGTTCTTC. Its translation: CASSQESLAGSNEQFF.

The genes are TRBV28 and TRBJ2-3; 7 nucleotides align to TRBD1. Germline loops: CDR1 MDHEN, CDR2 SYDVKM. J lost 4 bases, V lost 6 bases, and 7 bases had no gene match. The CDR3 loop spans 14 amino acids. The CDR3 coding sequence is TGTGCCAGCAGACCCATTGACAGGGCAGATACGCAGTATTTT. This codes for CASRPIDRADTQYF. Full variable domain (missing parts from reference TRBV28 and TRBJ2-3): DVKVTQSSRYLVKRTGEKVFLECVQDMDHENMFWYRQDPGLGLRLIYFSYDVKMKEKGDIPEGYSVSREKKERFSLILESASTNQTSMYLCASRPIDRADTQYFGPGTRLTVL.

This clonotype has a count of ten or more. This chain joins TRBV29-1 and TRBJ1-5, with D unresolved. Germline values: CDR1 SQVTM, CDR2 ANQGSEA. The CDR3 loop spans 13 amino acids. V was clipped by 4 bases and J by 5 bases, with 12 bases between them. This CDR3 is CSVVFSEDQPQHF. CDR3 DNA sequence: TGCAGCGTTGTTTTCTCCGAGGATCAGCCCCAGCATTTT.

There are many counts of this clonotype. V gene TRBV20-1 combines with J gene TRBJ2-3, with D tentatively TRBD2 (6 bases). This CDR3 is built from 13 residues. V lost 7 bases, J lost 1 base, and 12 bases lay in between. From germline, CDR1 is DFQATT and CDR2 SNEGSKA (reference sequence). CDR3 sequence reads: CSVVERGTDTQYF. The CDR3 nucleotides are TGCAGTGTGGTGGAGCGGGGCACAGATACGCAGTATTTT.

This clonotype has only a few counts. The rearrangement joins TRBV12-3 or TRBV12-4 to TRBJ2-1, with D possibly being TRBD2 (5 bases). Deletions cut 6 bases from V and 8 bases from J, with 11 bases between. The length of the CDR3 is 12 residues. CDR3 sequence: CASSTTRYEQFF. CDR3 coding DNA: TGTGCCAGCAGCACCACTAGGTATGAGCAGTTCTTC.

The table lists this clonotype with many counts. This chain's CDR3 is CASGSSGRGTDTQYF. The CDR3 DNA sequence: TGTGCCAGCGGATCTAGCGGGAGAGGAACAGATACGCAGTATTTT. The chain uses TRBV27 and TRBJ2-3; 10 bases line up with TRBD2. The V segment lost 8 bases and the J segment 3 bases; nucleotides outside the gene matches: 8. The CDR3 consists of 15 residues. CDR1 and CDR2 (germline): MNHEY, SMNVEV (reference sequence).

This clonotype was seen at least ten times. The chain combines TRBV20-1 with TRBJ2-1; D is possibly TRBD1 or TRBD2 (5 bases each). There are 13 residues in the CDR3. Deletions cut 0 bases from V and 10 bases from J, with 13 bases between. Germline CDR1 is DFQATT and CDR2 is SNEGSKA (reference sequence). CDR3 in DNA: TGCAGTGCTAGAGATCGTGACTGGGGGGAGCAGTTCTTC. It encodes CSARDRDWGEQFF.

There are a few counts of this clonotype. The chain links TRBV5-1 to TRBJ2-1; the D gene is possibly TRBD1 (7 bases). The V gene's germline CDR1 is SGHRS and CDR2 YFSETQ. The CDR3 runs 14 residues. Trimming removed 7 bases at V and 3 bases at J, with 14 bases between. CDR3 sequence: CASGSGGGYNEQFF. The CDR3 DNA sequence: TGCGCCAGCGGATCAGGGGGAGGCTACAATGAGCAGTTCTTC.

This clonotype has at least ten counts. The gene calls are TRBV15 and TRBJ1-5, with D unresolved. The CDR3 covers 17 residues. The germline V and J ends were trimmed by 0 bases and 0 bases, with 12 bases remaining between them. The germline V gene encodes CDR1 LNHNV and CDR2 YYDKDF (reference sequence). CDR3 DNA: TGTGCCACCAGCAGAGATCGGGCGGTTTATAGCAATCAGCCCCAGCATTTT. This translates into CATSRDRAVYSNQPQHF.

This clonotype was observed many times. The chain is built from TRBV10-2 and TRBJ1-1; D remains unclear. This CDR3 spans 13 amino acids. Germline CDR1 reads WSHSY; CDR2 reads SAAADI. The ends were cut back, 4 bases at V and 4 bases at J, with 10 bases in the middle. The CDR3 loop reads CASSVLESTEAFF. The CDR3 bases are TGCGCCAGCAGTGTGCTCGAGTCCACTGAAGCTTTCTTT.

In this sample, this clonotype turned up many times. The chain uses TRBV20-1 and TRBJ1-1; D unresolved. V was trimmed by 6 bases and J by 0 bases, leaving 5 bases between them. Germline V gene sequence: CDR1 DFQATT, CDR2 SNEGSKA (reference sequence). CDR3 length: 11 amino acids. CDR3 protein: CSAPLNTEAFF. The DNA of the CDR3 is TGCAGTGCCCCCTTGAACACTGAAGCTTTCTTT.

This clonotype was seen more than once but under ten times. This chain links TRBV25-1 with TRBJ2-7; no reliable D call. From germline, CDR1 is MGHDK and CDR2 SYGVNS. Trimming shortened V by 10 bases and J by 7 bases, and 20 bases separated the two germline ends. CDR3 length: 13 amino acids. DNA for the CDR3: TGTGCCACCGAGACAAAACCCTACGTAGAGCAGTACTTC. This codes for CATETKPYVEQYF.

The CDR3 nucleotides are TGCAGTGCCAGCCGAACCTTAACTAGTATGCATGAGCAGTTCTTC. This codes for CSASRTLTSMHEQFF. This chain connects TRBV20-1 to TRBJ2-1; possibly TRBD2 for D (5 bases). Germline V lookup: CDR1 DFQATT, CDR2 SNEGSKA (reference sequence). This CDR3 region has 15 residues. With 6 bases removed from V and 8 bases from J, the gap between germline ends came to 23 bases.

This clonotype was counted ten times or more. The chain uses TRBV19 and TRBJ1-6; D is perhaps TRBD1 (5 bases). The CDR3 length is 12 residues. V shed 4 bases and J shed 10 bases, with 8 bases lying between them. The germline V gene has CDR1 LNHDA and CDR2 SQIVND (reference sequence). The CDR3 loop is CASSTGSSPLHF. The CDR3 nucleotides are TGTGCCAGTAGTACAGGGAGCTCACCCCTCCACTTT. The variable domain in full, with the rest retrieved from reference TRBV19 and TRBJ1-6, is DGGITQSPKYLFRKEGQNVTLSCEQNLNHDAMYWYRQDPGQGLRLIYYSQIVNDFQKGDIAEGYSVSREKKESFPLTVTSAQKNPTAFYLCASSTGSSPLHFGNGTRLTVT.

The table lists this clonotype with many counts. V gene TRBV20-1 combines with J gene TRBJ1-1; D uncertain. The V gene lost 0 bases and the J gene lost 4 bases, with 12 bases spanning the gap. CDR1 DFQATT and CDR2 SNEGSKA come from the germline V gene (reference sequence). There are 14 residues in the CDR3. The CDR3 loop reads CSARDPQSSTEAFF. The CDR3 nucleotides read TGCAGTGCTAGAGATCCACAGTCGTCCACTGAAGCTTTCTTT.

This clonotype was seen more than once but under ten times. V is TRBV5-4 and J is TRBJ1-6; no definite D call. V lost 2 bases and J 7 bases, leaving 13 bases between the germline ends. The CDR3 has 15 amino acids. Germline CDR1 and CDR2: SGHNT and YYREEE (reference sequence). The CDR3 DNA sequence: TGTGCCAGCAGCTTTTACGAGACACCAAATTCACCCCTCCACTTT. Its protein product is CASSFYETPNSPLHF.